This T cell receptor beta chain was obtained from a study of shared clonotypes between healthy human individuals. The wider study: Ranging from 18 to 49 in age, donors were two women and a few men.

Turning to this clone: Its matching antigen is unknown. The germline gene is not matched at one end of the junction; a read error may be the cause.

The study's findings and limits: Limited genetic and exposure-history diversity came from having few donors. Several donors held about 5.1% of naive CD4 clonotypes in common.

The CDR3 covers 13 residues. Germline CDR1 and CDR2: SEHNR and FQNEAQ (reference sequence). Using 200 ng DNA, around 30,000 T cell genomes, the sorted-subset replicate PCRs were run. Some clones are missing from TCRdb's copy, which holds only in-frame ones; the method was immunoSEQ multiplex PCR. In the table there are approximately 840,000 clones, approximately 97% of which are singletons. Naive CD8 cells comprised CD45RO-negative, CCR7-positively selected cells, excluding terminally differentiated effector memory CD45RA+ cells. Specimen: naive CD8+ T cells sorted from blood. This chain connects TRBV7-9 to TRBJ2-7; 11 positions match TRBD2. This TCR came from a man younger than 40 in good health. In DNA form, the CDR3 reads TGTGCCAGCAGCTCTGAACTGACTAGCGGGAAGGGCTTC. Protein sequence: CASSSELTSGKGF. Based on the CDR3 plus reference TRBV7-9 and TRBJ2-7, the full variable domain is DTGVSQNPRHKITKRGQNVTFRCDPISEHNRLYWYRQTLGQGPEFLTYFQNEAQLEKSRLLSDRFSAERPKGSFSTLEIQRTEQGDSAMYLCASSSELTSGKGFGPGTRLTVT.